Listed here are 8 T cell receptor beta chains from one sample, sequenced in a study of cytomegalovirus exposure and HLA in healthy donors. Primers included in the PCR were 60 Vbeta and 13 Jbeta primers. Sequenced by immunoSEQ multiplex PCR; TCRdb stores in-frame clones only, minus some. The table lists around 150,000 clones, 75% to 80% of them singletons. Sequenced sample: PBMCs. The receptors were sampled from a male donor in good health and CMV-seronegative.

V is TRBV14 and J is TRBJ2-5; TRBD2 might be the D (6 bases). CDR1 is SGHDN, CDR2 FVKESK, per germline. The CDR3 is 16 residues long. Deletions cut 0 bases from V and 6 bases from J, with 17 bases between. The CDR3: CASSQERGVGIQTQYF. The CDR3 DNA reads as TGTGCCAGCAGCCAAGAGCGGGGAGTTGGGATCCAGACCCAGTACTTC.

CDR3 amino acids: CASSPKTGANVLTF. The DNA of the CDR3 is TGTGCCAGCAGTCCTAAAACTGGGGCCAACGTCCTGACTTTC. V and J are TRBV6-6 and TRBJ2-6, with D unresolved. V lost 5 bases and J lost 2, with 7 bases in between. The CDR3 has 14 residues. Per germline, CDR1 MNHNY and CDR2 SVGAGI (reference sequence).

CDR3 nucleotide sequence: TGTGCCAGTAGTCCTCAGTTGGGGGCGATTACCCCGCGAAAAGAGACCCAGTACTTC. Its protein is CASSPQLGAITPRKETQYF. This sequence joins TRBV19 and TRBJ2-5, with D tentatively TRBD1 (6 bases). This CDR3 is 19 amino acids long. V was cut by 5 bases and J by 3 bases, with 28 bases left in between. Germline V gives CDR1 LNHDA, CDR2 SQIVND (reference sequence).

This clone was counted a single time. Here the CDR3 reads CASSLNRGRDTQYF. The DNA of the CDR3 is TGTGCCAGCAGCTTAAACAGGGGGCGGGATACGCAGTATTTT. The chain uses TRBV13 and TRBJ2-3; 9 positions match TRBD1. The CDR3 covers 14 residues. After removal of 2 bases from V and 6 bases from J, the junction contained 3 bases not matched to a gene. Per the germline V gene, CDR1 is PRHDT and CDR2 is FYEKMQ (reference sequence). Full variable domain (rest looked up from reference TRBV13 and TRBJ2-3): AAGVIQSPRHLIKEKRETATLKCYPIPRHDTVYWYQQGPGQDPQFLISFYEKMQSDKGSIPDRFSAQQFSDYHSELNMSSLELGDSALYFCASSLNRGRDTQYFGPGTRLTVL.

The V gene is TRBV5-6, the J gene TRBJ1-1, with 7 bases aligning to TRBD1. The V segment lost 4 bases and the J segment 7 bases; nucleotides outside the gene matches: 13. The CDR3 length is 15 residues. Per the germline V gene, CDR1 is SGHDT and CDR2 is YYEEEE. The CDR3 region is CASSLNEGQIDEAFF. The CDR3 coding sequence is TGTGCCAGCAGCCTTAACGAGGGACAGATTGATGAAGCTTTCTTT.

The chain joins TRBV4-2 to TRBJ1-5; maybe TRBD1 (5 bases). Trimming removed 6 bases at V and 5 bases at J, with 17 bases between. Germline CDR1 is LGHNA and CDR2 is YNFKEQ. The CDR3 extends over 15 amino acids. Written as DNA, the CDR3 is TGTGCCAGCAGTGTACAGGCTACGGAACATCAGCCCCAGCATTTT. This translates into CASSVQATEHQPQHF.

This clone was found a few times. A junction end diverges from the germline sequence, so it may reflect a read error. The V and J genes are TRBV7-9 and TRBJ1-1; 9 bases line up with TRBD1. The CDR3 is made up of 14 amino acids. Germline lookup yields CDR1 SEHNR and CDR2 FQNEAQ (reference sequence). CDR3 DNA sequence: TGTTCCAGCAGCTTAGGGGGACAGGGATATGAAGCTTTCTTT. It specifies CSSSLGGQGYEAFF.

The CDR3 sequence is CASSYDGTSGRNEQFF. DNA of the CDR3: TGTGCCAGCAGTTACGACGGGACTAGCGGGAGGAATGAGCAGTTCTTC. The chain recombines TRBV6-6 with TRBJ2-1, with 15 nucleotides matching TRBD2. The CDR3 totals 16 residues. CDR1 and CDR2 from the germline V gene are MNHNY and SVGAGI (reference sequence). J lost 7 bases, V lost 2 bases, and 3 bases had no gene match.